The entry below describes one TCR beta chain. Its matching antigen is unknown. This entry comes from a study of identical twins. Study results and limitations: Twin sharing of out-of-frame TCR alpha was underestimated by models in monozygotic pairs.

Germline CDR1 SEHNR, CDR2 FQNEAQ (reference sequence). This CDR3 has 15 amino acids. The V end was cut by 1 base, the J end by 4 bases, with 14 bases between. Template switching (which added a universal primer site) was used, and cDNA carried unique molecular identifiers. TCRdb re-called the 5' RACE reads with MiXCR, one entry per CDR3 protein. The data hold 500,000 to 600,000 distinct CDR3 sequences, with roughly 21% observed a single time. These data were likewise used in another study, on T cells expressing NK-cell markers. Turning to that study: The same clonotypes also predominated in the CD3+CD56-NKG2C+ fraction of a few donors.

The TCR sequence derives from a woman aged 18-29 years in good health. The sample comprised CD4+ T cells sorted from blood. This sequence joins TRBV7-9 and TRBJ2-7; D is undetermined. The CDR3 is CASSLGNRSPYEQYF. CDR3 DNA: TGTGCCAGCAGCTTAGGCAACAGATCGCCTTACGAGCAGTACTTC.